Below, one T cell receptor beta chain is given with its context. The record originates from a study of T-cell reconstitution after alpha-beta-depleted transplantation in children. Germline assignment: CDR1 LGHDT and CDR2 YNNKEL (reference sequence). J was trimmed by 4 bases and V by 3 bases; bases with no gene match: 12. The CDR3 extends over 17 amino acids. Unique molecular identifiers were incorporated during preparation of the TCRbeta library. TCRdb analysed the PCR reads with MiXCR anew, one entry per CDR3 protein. The data contain approximately 1,000,000 distinct CDR3 sequences, less than 30% of them singletons.

The sample here was PBMCs, mostly from graft donor cells, taken 360 days after TCRalphabeta/CD19-depleted stem cell transplant. The genes are TRBV3-1 and TRBJ1-1; TRBD1 agrees at 9 bases. The sequence came from a boy less than two years old who had a stem cell transplant for SCID, so the T cells may come from the graft donor. The CDR3 spells CASSHLPWDRVGTEAFF. The CDR3 coding sequence is TGTGCCAGCAGCCATCTCCCCTGGGACAGGGTTGGCACTGAAGCTTTCTTT.